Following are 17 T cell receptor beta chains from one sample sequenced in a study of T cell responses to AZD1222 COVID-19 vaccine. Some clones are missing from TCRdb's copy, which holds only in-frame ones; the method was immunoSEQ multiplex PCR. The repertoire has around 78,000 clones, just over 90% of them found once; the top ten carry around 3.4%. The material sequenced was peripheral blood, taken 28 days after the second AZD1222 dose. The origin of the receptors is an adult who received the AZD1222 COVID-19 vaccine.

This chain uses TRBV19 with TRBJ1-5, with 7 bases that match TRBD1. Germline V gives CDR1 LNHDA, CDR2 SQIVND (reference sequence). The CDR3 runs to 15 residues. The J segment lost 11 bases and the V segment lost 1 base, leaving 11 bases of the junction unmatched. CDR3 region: CASSIGGGLGRTQHF. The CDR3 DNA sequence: TGTGCCAGTAGTATAGGAGGGGGCCTCGGGAGAACCCAGCATTTT.

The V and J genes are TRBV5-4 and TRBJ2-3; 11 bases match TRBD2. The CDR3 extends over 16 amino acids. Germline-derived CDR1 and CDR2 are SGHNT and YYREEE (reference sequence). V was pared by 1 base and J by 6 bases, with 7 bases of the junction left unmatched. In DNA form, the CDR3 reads TGTGCCAGCAGCTTGTCCCTAGCGGGGGGCGGGGATACGCAGTATTTT. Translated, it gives CASSLSLAGGGDTQYF.

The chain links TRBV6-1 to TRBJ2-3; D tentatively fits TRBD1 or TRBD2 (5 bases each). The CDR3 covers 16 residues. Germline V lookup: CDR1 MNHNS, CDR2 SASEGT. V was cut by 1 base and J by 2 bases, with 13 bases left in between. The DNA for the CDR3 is TGTGCCAGCAGTGAAGGTGGCAGGGACGACACAGATACGCAGTATTTT. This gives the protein CASSEGGRDDTDTQYF.

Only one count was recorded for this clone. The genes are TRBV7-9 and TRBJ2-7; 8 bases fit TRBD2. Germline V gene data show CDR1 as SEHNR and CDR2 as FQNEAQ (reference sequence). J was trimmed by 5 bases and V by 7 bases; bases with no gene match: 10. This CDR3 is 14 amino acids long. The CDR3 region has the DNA TGTGCCAGCACCCCGCCGGGACTAGACCACGAGCAGTACTTC. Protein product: CASTPPGLDHEQYF.

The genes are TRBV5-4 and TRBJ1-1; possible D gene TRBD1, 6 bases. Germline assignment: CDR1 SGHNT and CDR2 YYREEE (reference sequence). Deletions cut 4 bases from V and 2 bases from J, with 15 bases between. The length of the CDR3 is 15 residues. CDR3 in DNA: TGTGCCAGCAGCGCCCTACAGGGAGTCAACACTGAAGCTTTCTTT. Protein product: CASSALQGVNTEAFF.

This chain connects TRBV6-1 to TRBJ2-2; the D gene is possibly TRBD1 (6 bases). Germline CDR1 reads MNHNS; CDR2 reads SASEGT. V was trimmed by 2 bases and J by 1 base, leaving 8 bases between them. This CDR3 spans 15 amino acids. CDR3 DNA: TGTGCCAGCAGTGAACAAGGGGGGAACACCGGGGAGCTGTTTTTT. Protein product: CASSEQGGNTGELFF.

The CDR3 reads CASSLTPSRTPLHF. The CDR3 DNA reads as TGCGCCAGCAGCCTTACCCCTTCTAGGACACCCCTCCACTTT. The rearrangement uses TRBV5-1 and TRBJ1-6; no definite D call. Germline V gene lookup returns CDR1 SGHRS and CDR2 YFSETQ. This CDR3 comprises 14 residues. Trimming left V 4 bases short and J 11 bases short, with 16 bases between. The full variable domain, completed using reference TRBV5-1 and TRBJ1-6, is KAGVTQTPRYLIKTRGQQVTLSCSPISGHRSVSWYQQTPGQGLQFLFEYFSETQRNKGNFPGRFSGRQFSNSRSEMNVSTLELGDSALYLCASSLTPSRTPLHFGNGTRLTVT.

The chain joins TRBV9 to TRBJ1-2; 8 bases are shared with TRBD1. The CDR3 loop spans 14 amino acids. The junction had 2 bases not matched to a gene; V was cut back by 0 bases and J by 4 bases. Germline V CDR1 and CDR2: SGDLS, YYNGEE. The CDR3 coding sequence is TGTGCCAGCAGCGTAGGACAGGGGACCTATGGCTACACCTTC. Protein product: CASSVGQGTYGYTF. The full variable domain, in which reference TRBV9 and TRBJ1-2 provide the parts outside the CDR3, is DSGVTQTPKHLITATGQRVTLRCSPRSGDLSVYWYQQSLDQGLQFLIQYYNGEERAKGNILERFSAQQFPDLHSELNLSSLELGDSALYFCASSVGQGTYGYTFGSGTRLTVV.

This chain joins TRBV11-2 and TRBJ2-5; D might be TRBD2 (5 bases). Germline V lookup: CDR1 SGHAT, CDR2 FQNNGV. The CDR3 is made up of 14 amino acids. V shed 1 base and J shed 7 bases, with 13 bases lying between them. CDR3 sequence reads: CASSLVPSTGTQYF. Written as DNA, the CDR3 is TGTGCCAGCAGCTTAGTTCCTAGCACCGGGACCCAGTACTTC.

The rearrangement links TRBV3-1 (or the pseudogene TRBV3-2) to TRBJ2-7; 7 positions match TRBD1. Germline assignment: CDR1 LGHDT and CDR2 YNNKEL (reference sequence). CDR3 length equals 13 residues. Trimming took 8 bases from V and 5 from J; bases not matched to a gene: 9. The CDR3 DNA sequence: TGTGCCAGCTGTTACAGGGGTTCCCACGAGCAGTACTTC. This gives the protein CASCYRGSHEQYF.

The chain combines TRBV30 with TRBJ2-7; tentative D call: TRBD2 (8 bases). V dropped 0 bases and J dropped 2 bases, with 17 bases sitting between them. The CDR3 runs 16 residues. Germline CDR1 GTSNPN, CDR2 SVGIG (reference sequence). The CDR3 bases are TGTGCCTGGAGTGTACAGGGGCCAGCGGGGGCCTACGAGCAGTACTTC. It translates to CAWSVQGPAGAYEQYF. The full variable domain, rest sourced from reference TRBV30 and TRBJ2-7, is SQTIHQWPATLVQPVGSPLSLECTVEGTSNPNLYWYRQAAGRGLQLLFYSVGIGQISSEVPQNLSASRPQDRQFILSSKKLLLSDSGFYLCAWSVQGPAGAYEQYFGPGTRLTVT.

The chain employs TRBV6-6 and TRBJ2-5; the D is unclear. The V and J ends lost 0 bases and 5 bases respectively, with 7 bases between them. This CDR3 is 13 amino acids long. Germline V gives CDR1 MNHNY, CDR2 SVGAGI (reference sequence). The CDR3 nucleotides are TGTGCCAGCAGTTACTCGTCCCGGGAGACCCAGTACTTC. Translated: CASSYSSRETQYF.

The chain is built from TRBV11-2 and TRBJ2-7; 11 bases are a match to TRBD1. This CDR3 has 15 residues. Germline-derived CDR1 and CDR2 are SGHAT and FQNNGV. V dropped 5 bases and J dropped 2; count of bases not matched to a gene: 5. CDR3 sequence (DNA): TGTGCCAGCAGCCACGGGACAGGGGGAACCTACGAGCAGTACTTC. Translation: CASSHGTGGTYEQYF.

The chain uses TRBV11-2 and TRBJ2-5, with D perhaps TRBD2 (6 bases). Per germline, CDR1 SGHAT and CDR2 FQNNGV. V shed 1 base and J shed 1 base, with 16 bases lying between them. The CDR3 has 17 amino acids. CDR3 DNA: TGTGCCAGCAGCTTAGTAGCGCGGGGATCTACCCAAGAGACCCAGTACTTC. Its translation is CASSLVARGSTQETQYF.

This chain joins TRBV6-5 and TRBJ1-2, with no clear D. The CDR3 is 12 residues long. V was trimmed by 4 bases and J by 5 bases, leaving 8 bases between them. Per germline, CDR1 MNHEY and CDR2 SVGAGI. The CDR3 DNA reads TGTGCCAGCAGTTTACGACGGTATGGCTACACCTTC. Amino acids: CASSLRRYGYTF.

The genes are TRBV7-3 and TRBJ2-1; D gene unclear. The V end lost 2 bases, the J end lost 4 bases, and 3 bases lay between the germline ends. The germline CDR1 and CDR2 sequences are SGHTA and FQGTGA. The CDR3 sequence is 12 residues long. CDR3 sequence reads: CASSLDYNEQFF. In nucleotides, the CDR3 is TGTGCCAGCAGCTTAGATTACAATGAGCAGTTCTTC.

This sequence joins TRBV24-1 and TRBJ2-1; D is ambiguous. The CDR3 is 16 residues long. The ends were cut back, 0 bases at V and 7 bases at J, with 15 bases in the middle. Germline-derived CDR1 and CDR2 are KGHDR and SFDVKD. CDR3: CATSDLQSSDRNEQFF. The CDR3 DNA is TGTGCCACCAGTGATTTGCAATCTTCGGATAGAAATGAGCAGTTCTTC.